The 17 T cell receptor beta chains given below trace back to one sample, sequenced in a study of blood T cell repertoires in COVID-19. The table came from immunoSEQ multiplex PCR; TCRdb's copy has only in-frame clones and leaves some out. The repertoire has 150,000 to 200,000 clones, around 84% of them found once; the top ten carry 13% to 15%. The sample taken for sequencing was peripheral blood. These receptors originate from a woman in her 70s with COVID-19, enrolled during active disease.

This sequence joins TRBV7-8 and TRBJ1-2; weak D call: TRBD1 (5 bases). This CDR3 contains 13 residues. CDR1 is SGHVS, CDR2 FQNEAQ, per germline. With 5 bases removed from V and 5 bases from J, the gap between germline ends came to 12 bases. Here the CDR3 reads CASSAREMYGYTF. The CDR3 coding sequence is TGTGCCAGCAGCGCCAGGGAAATGTATGGCTACACCTTC.

V usage is TRBV7-8 and J usage is TRBJ1-3, with 7 bases lining up with TRBD1. CDR1 SGHVS and CDR2 FQNEAQ come from the germline V gene. The CDR3 sequence is 15 residues long. The trim removed 6 bases at V and 2 bases at J, leaving 7 bases unmatched. The DNA of the CDR3 is TGTGCCAGCAGGGAGACAGGGTTGGCTGGAAACACCATATATTTT. It codes for CASRETGLAGNTIYF.

This clone was seen only a few times. The V gene is TRBV27, the J gene TRBJ1-5; D may be TRBD1 (5 bases). V lost 5 bases to trimming and J lost 6 bases, with 17 bases between them. Germline CDR1 reads MNHEY; CDR2 reads SMNVEV (reference sequence). This CDR3 comprises 15 residues. CDR3 sequence reads: CASSATGVGGQPQHF. The CDR3 DNA sequence: TGTGCCAGCAGTGCCACAGGTGTTGGTGGTCAGCCCCAGCATTTT.

The chain couples TRBV10-3 to TRBJ1-1; TRBD1 might be the D (5 bases). CDR1 ENHRY and CDR2 SYGVKD come from the germline V gene. The CDR3 has 14 amino acids. The V end was cut by 3 bases, the J end by 0 bases, with 8 bases between. The CDR3 loop is CAISEQVMNTEAFF. In DNA, the CDR3 is TGTGCCATCAGTGAACAGGTCATGAACACTGAAGCTTTCTTT.

The chain joins TRBV5-6 to TRBJ2-2; D is unresolved. Trimming removed 4 bases from V and 7 bases from J, with 8 bases in between. Germline CDR1 reads SGHDT; CDR2 reads YYEEEE. The length of the CDR3 is 12 residues. CDR3 bases: TGTGCCAGCAGCCCAATTTTCGGGGAGCTGTTTTTT. Its protein product is CASSPIFGELFF.

The rearrangement joins TRBV12-3 or TRBV12-4 to TRBJ2-7; no definite D call. Trimming took 6 bases from V and 5 from J, leaving 8 bases between them. CDR3 length equals 11 residues. The DNA for the CDR3 is TGTGCCAGCAGCCCCAAAAACGAGCAGTACTTC. It is translated as CASSPKNEQYF.

J is TRBJ1-1 and V is TRBV24-1, with 10 bases lining up with TRBD1. Germline V lookup: CDR1 KGHDR, CDR2 SFDVKD. With 9 bases clipped from V and 1 base from J, the junction kept 7 bases outside the gene matches. The CDR3 totals 15 residues. The CDR3 bases are TGTGCCACCTCTCGGACAGGGGGTACGAACACTGAAGCTTTCTTT. This codes for CATSRTGGTNTEAFF.

This rearrangement joins TRBV7-8 to TRBJ2-2; D call uncertain. Trimming removed 1 base at V and 8 bases at J, with 8 bases between. The CDR3 length is 13 residues. Germline CDR1 and CDR2: SGHVS and FQNEAQ. The CDR3 region has the DNA TGTGCCAGCAGCTTAGGCGAACGAGGGGAGCTGTTTTTT. Protein sequence: CASSLGERGELFF. Looking up the rest from reference TRBV7-8 and TRBJ2-2 gives the full variable domain: GAGVSQSPRYKVAKRGQDVALRCDPISGHVSLFWYQQALGQGPEFLTYFQNEAQLDKSGLPSDRFFAERPEGSVSTLKIQRTQQEDSAVYLCASSLGERGELFFGEGSRLTVL.

This rearrangement joins TRBV10-3 to TRBJ2-7, with 12 bases that match TRBD1. The J segment lost 5 bases and the V segment lost 0 bases, leaving 5 bases of the junction unmatched. The CDR3 totals 16 residues. Germline V lookup: CDR1 ENHRY, CDR2 SYGVKD. The CDR3 reads CAISESKGQGAHEQYV. The CDR3 coding sequence is TGTGCCATCAGTGAGTCGAAGGGACAGGGGGCCCACGAGCAGTACGTC.

The V gene is TRBV19, the J gene TRBJ2-7, with 10 bases identical to TRBD2. Germline V gene data show CDR1 as LNHDA and CDR2 as SQIVND (reference sequence). The CDR3 sequence is 14 residues long. V was pared by 0 bases and J by 6 bases, with 2 bases of the junction left unmatched. The CDR3 region is CASSIDERGGEQYF. Written as DNA, the CDR3 is TGTGCCAGTAGTATAGACGAGCGGGGGGGCGAGCAGTACTTC.

V and J are TRBV6-6 and TRBJ1-1, with 9 nucleotides matching TRBD1. The CDR3 is 15 residues long. The germline V gene has CDR1 MNHNY and CDR2 SVGAGI (reference sequence). V dropped 6 bases and J dropped 4; count of bases not matched to a gene: 9. CDR3 sequence: CASSYPTGGGTEAFF. The CDR3 DNA follows: TGTGCCAGCAGCTACCCGACAGGGGGAGGCACTGAAGCTTTCTTT.

For the CDR3, the DNA is TGTGCCAGCTGGGGGGACACTGAAGCTTTCTTT. It encodes CASWGDTEAFF. This chain links TRBV18 with TRBJ1-1, with D possibly TRBD1 on 5 matching bases. In germline, CDR1 is KGHSH, CDR2 LQKENI. The CDR3 runs to 11 residues. V lost 7 bases, J lost 3 bases, and 6 bases lay in between.

V gene TRBV10-3 combines with J gene TRBJ2-7; TRBD2 aligns across 15 bases. This CDR3 contains 15 residues. CDR1 and CDR2 from the germline V gene are ENHRY and SYGVKD. Trimming cost V 8 bases and J 6 bases; bases outside gene matches: 8. CDR3 DNA: TGTGCCATCGGAGGACTAGCGGGAGGGCCGGGCGAGCAGTACTTC. Amino acids: CAIGGLAGGPGEQYF.

The V call is TRBV4-1, the J call TRBJ1-5; 7 positions match TRBD1. J gave up 7 bases and V 4 bases, and 7 bases lay outside the gene matches. Germline V gene sequence: CDR1 MGHRA, CDR2 YSYEKL. This CDR3 has 14 residues. The CDR3 coding sequence is TGCGCCAGCAGCCCCCGGGACAGCGGCCAGCCCCAGCATTTT. Translated: CASSPRDSGQPQHF.

The rearrangement links TRBV30 to TRBJ2-5; 8 bases match TRBD1. Germline CDR1 reads GTSNPN; CDR2 reads SVGIG (reference sequence). This CDR3 spans 11 amino acids. The CDR3 sequence is CANDRGETQYF. The CDR3, as DNA: TGTGCGAACGACAGGGGTGAGACCCAGTACTTC.

This clone has just one count. J is TRBJ1-5 and V is TRBV6-6, with 8 bases fitting TRBD1. The CDR3 loop spans 14 amino acids. V shed 8 bases and J 5 bases; nucleotides not matched to a gene: 8. Germline V CDR1 and CDR2: MNHNY, SVGAGI (reference sequence). The CDR3 DNA reads TGTGCCAGCGCAACAGGGGGTAATCATCAGCCCCAGCATTTT. It is translated as CASATGGNHQPQHF.

V usage is TRBV6-1 and J usage is TRBJ1-3; D is possibly TRBD1 (6 bases). The CDR3 runs to 15 residues. From germline, CDR1 is MNHNS and CDR2 SASEGT. Trimming removed 0 bases at V and 3 bases at J, with 9 bases between. CDR3 DNA: TGTGCCAGCAGTGAAGCGGGGGCTTATGGAAACACCATATATTTT. Translated, it gives CASSEAGAYGNTIYF.